These 24 T cell receptor beta chains share one sample of origin, sequenced in a study of blood T cell repertoires in COVID-19. Sequenced by immunoSEQ multiplex PCR; TCRdb stores in-frame clones only, minus some. The table shows around 340,000 clones, with roughly nine tenths occurring only once. Sequencing was done on a sample of peripheral blood. These receptors came from a woman in her sixties with COVID-19, enrolled during active disease.

The rearrangement uses TRBV19 and TRBJ1-4; possible D gene TRBD1, 5 bases. Germline V gives CDR1 LNHDA, CDR2 SQIVND (reference sequence). This CDR3 has 16 residues. The V and J ends lost 5 bases and 0 bases respectively, with 13 bases between them. CDR3 DNA sequence: TGTGCCAGTAGTTTCGGGACTGTATCAACTAATGAAAAACTGTTTTTT. Translated, it gives CASSFGTVSTNEKLFF.

The rearrangement joins TRBV7-3 to TRBJ2-7; 11 bases map to TRBD1. Losses at the gene ends were 4 bases for V and 7 bases for J; bases not matched to a gene: 6. Germline-derived CDR1 and CDR2 are SGHTA and FQGTGA. This CDR3 region has 14 residues. This CDR3 is CASSSGQGAGEQYF. CDR3 nucleotides: TGTGCCAGCAGCTCCGGACAGGGGGCGGGTGAGCAGTACTTC.

The rearrangement joins TRBV12-3 or TRBV12-4 to TRBJ1-5, with D unclear. V lost 6 bases, J lost 4 bases, and 7 bases lay in between. This CDR3 contains 12 residues. CDR3 in DNA: TGTGCCAGCAGCCTCCTAAATCAGCCCCAGCATTTT. This translates into CASSLLNQPQHF.

V gene TRBV6-5 combines with J gene TRBJ2-1, with D perhaps TRBD2 (6 bases). Germline V CDR1 and CDR2: MNHEY, SVGAGI. V lost 6 bases and J 2 bases, leaving 14 bases between the germline ends. This CDR3 is built from 15 residues. The CDR3 loop is CASSRAGATYNEQFF. The DNA of the CDR3 is TGTGCCAGCAGCAGAGCGGGTGCTACCTACAATGAGCAGTTCTTC.

V usage is TRBV10-3 and J usage is TRBJ1-4, with D possibly being TRBD1 (6 bases). Germline V lookup: CDR1 ENHRY, CDR2 SYGVKD. Deletions cut 2 bases from V and 5 bases from J, with 12 bases between. The CDR3 totals 15 residues. In DNA form, the CDR3 reads TGTGCCATCAGTGAGGATGTCACAGGGAATGAAAAACTGTTTTTT. Protein product: CAISEDVTGNEKLFF.

This chain joins TRBV19 and TRBJ1-1; D not certain. The V end lost 6 bases, the J end lost 0 bases, and 14 bases lay between the germline ends. Per germline, CDR1 LNHDA and CDR2 SQIVND (reference sequence). CDR3 length: 15 residues. CDR3 nucleotides: TGTGCCAGTAGGCGCCCGGGTCGAATGAACACTGAAGCTTTCTTT. Residues: CASRRPGRMNTEAFF.

This clone was recorded once. The rearrangement joins TRBV6-5 to TRBJ1-2; D gene ambiguous. The germline V gene encodes CDR1 MNHEY and CDR2 SVGAGI. There are 14 residues in the CDR3. V was trimmed by 6 bases and J by 0 bases, leaving 11 bases between them. The DNA for the CDR3 is TGTGCCAGCAGCCTCGAGAATTCTAACTATGGCTACACCTTC. Encoded protein: CASSLENSNYGYTF.

This clone occurred once. The chain combines TRBV7-3 with TRBJ2-7; tentatively, D is TRBD1 (5 bases). This CDR3 comprises 15 residues. The V gene lost 1 base and the J gene lost 3 bases, with 13 bases spanning the gap. The germline CDR1 and CDR2 sequences are SGHTA and FQGTGA. The CDR3 sequence: CASSLRPVQVYEQYF. CDR3 DNA sequence: TGTGCCAGCAGCTTAAGACCGGTACAGGTCTACGAGCAGTACTTC.

This chain connects TRBV6-5 to TRBJ1-2; possibly TRBD1 for D (6 bases). Germline V gene data show CDR1 as MNHEY and CDR2 as SVGAGI. The CDR3 loop spans 13 amino acids. Trimming cost V 6 bases and J 4 bases, with 12 bases left between them. Here the CDR3 reads CASRSDSFYGYTF. CDR3 DNA: TGTGCCAGCAGGTCGGACAGTTTCTATGGCTACACCTTC.

J is TRBJ1-6 and V is TRBV11-1, with 7 bases identical to TRBD1. CDR3 length equals 14 residues. V was pared by 5 bases and J by 10 bases, with 8 bases of the junction left unmatched. CDR1 and CDR2 (germline): SGHAT, FQDESV (reference sequence). The CDR3 DNA reads TGTGCCAGCAGCCACAGGGGCTCCTTCTCACCCCTCCACTTT. As protein: CASSHRGSFSPLHF.

Only one count was recorded for this clone. This chain connects TRBV7-9 to TRBJ1-2; no clear D gene. Germline V gives CDR1 SEHNR, CDR2 FQNEAQ (reference sequence). V was pared by 1 base and J by 4 bases, with 10 bases between. This CDR3 has 14 amino acids. CDR3 in DNA: TGTGCCAGCAGCTTAGATACCAGTATCTATGGCTACACCTTC. Protein: CASSLDTSIYGYTF.

The rearrangement uses TRBV2 and TRBJ1-5; D might be TRBD1 (5 bases). Looked up from germline, CDR1 is SNHLY and CDR2 is FYNNEI. V lost 3 bases and J lost 6, with 9 bases in between. The CDR3 is made up of 13 amino acids. The CDR3 spells CASSDRASQPQHF. CDR3 nucleotides: TGTGCCAGCAGTGACAGGGCATCTCAGCCCCAGCATTTT.

V and J are TRBV6-5 and TRBJ1-2; 9 bases fit TRBD1. CDR1 and CDR2 (germline): MNHEY, SVGAGI. The CDR3 covers 14 residues. The V and J ends lost 5 bases and 2 bases, in that order; junction bases with no gene match: 3. As DNA, the CDR3 is TGTGCCAGCAGTCGGACAGGGGTAAACTATGGCTACACCTTC. Protein sequence: CASSRTGVNYGYTF.

The CDR3: CASSLGAAFQPQHF. DNA for the CDR3: TGTGCCAGCAGCTTGGGGGCCGCCTTTCAGCCCCAGCATTTT. The chain links TRBV5-6 to TRBJ1-5; D call uncertain. Germline CDR1 reads SGHDT; CDR2 reads YYEEEE. V was pared by 0 bases and J by 6 bases, with 10 bases between. The CDR3 consists of 14 residues. The variable domain in full, with the rest retrieved from reference TRBV5-6 and TRBJ1-5, is DAGVTQSPTHLIKTRGQQVTLRCSPKSGHDTVSWYQQALGQGPQFIFQYYEEEERQRGNFPDRFSGHQFPNYSSELNVNALLLGDSALYLCASSLGAAFQPQHFGDGTRLSIL.

Notes on this clone: This sample also contains other DNA sequences that code for the same CDR3. The rearrangement joins TRBV12-3 or TRBV12-4 to TRBJ1-1; 7 nucleotides agree with TRBD1. CDR3 size: 13 residues. Trimming cost V 3 bases and J 4 bases; bases outside gene matches: 2. The DNA for the CDR3 is TGTGCCAGCAGTTTGTCAGGGGGCACTGAAGCTTTCTTT. Translated, it gives CASSLSGGTEAFF.

The chain has TRBV6-6 and TRBJ1-1; tentative D call: TRBD1 (6 bases). The V end lost 4 bases, the J end lost 4 bases, and 10 bases lay between the germline ends. The CDR3 extends over 13 amino acids. Germline V gene data show CDR1 as MNHNY and CDR2 as SVGAGI (reference sequence). The CDR3 DNA reads as TGTGCCAGCAGTTCCACAGGGTCCACTGAAGCTTTCTTT. It specifies CASSSTGSTEAFF.

V usage is TRBV19 and J usage is TRBJ1-2; D unresolved. V lost 4 bases to trimming and J lost 6 bases, with 15 bases between them. This CDR3 is built from 14 residues. Germline V lookup: CDR1 LNHDA, CDR2 SQIVND (reference sequence). This CDR3 is CASSTPGRENGYTF. The CDR3, as DNA: TGTGCCAGTAGTACCCCGGGGAGGGAGAATGGCTACACCTTC.

The V gene is TRBV5-1, the J gene TRBJ2-2; D is unresolved. Germline-derived CDR1 and CDR2 are SGHRS and YFSETQ. There are 13 residues in the CDR3. Trimming pared 1 base from V and 4 bases from J, leaving 5 bases between. The CDR3 DNA sequence: TGCGCCAGCAGCTTGCAGGTCACCGGGGAGCTGTTTTTT. It encodes CASSLQVTGELFF.

Points on this clone: Other DNA sequences in this specimen translate into the identical CDR3. This chain links TRBV2 with TRBJ1-5, with 7 bases identical to TRBD1. Trimming took 6 bases from V and 3 from J; bases not matched to a gene: 5. This CDR3 spans 14 amino acids. Germline V gene sequence: CDR1 SNHLY, CDR2 FYNNEI. The CDR3 protein is CASRGDSLNQPQHF. CDR3 in DNA: TGTGCCAGCAGGGGGGACAGCCTCAATCAGCCCCAGCATTTT.

This rearrangement joins TRBV5-1 to TRBJ1-1; tentatively, D is TRBD1 (5 bases). This CDR3 region has 14 residues. Germline CDR1 reads SGHRS; CDR2 reads YFSETQ. The DNA for the CDR3 is TGCGCGCACGGACACCGCCCAGAGAACACTGAAGCTTTCTTT. Amino acids: CAHGHRPENTEAFF.

This rearrangement joins TRBV7-9 to TRBJ2-4, with TRBD2 matching over 11 bases. The junction had 11 bases not matched to a gene; V was cut back by 4 bases and J by 9 bases. This CDR3 spans 16 amino acids. Germline values: CDR1 SEHNR, CDR2 FQNEAQ (reference sequence). The CDR3: CASSSALAGGQGIQYF. CDR3 nucleotides: TGTGCCAGCAGCTCGGCGTTAGCGGGGGGGCAAGGCATTCAGTACTTC. Full variable domain (rest looked up from reference TRBV7-9 and TRBJ2-4): DTGVSQNPRHKITKRGQNVTFRCDPISEHNRLYWYRQTLGQGPEFLTYFQNEAQLEKSRLLSDRFSAERPKGSFSTLEIQRTEQGDSAMYLCASSSALAGGQGIQYFGAGTRLSVL.

The J gene is TRBJ1-5, the V gene TRBV6-5, with 10 nucleotides matching TRBD1. V lost 4 bases, J lost 6 bases, and 6 bases stayed unmatched. The germline V gene has CDR1 MNHEY and CDR2 SVGAGI. This CDR3 spans 15 amino acids. The CDR3 loop is CASSSTGGGFQPQHF. The CDR3 nucleotides read TGTGCCAGCAGTTCGACAGGGGGCGGTTTTCAGCCCCAGCATTTT.

This clone was seen only a few times. This chain links TRBV28 with TRBJ2-1; 9 bases fit TRBD2. This CDR3 contains 15 residues. CDR1 and CDR2 (germline): MDHEN, SYDVKM. V trimming: 4 bases; J trimming: 4 bases; junction bases outside the gene matches: 5. DNA for the CDR3: TGTGCCAGCAGTTCTGGTAGCGGGGGATACAATGAGCAGTTCTTC. Translating gives CASSSGSGGYNEQFF. The full variable domain, in which reference TRBV28 and TRBJ2-1 provide the parts outside the CDR3, is DVKVTQSSRYLVKRTGEKVFLECVQDMDHENMFWYRQDPGLGLRLIYFSYDVKMKEKGDIPEGYSVSREKKERFSLILESASTNQTSMYLCASSSGSGGYNEQFFGPGTRLTVL.

This clone was counted a few times. The chain is built from TRBV7-9 and TRBJ2-2; a weak D match, TRBD2 (5 bases). In germline, CDR1 is SEHNR, CDR2 FQNEAQ (reference sequence). V was shortened by 1 base and J by 3 bases, with 21 bases between the two germline ends. CDR3 length: 19 residues. The CDR3: CASSLGRHKGSVDTGELFF. The CDR3 region has the DNA TGTGCCAGCAGCTTAGGCAGACATAAGGGTAGCGTGGACACCGGGGAGCTGTTTTTT.